This TCR beta chain was sequenced for a study of blood T cell repertoires in COVID-19. About the study: Specimens from acute and convalescent COVID-19 originated in the United States, Italy and Spain. PBMCs, B-cell-depleted T cells, or T cells provided the cDNA or gDNA that made up the material.

Participants came from some 23 US areas, aged roughly 18 to 100 years. Authors' methods: Reference gene primers were amplified, and this amplification served to estimate nucleated cell counts. TCRdb keeps only in-frame clones here, not all; method: immunoSEQ multiplex PCR. V, J and clone size are taken as reported in that table, and D and trimming were inferred from the DNA itself. Of about 310,000 clones listed, approximately 89% are singletons. The V gene's germline CDR1 is LNHDA and CDR2 SQIVND (reference sequence). CDR3 size: 13 residues. V gave up 11 bases and J gave up 7 bases, with 15 bases separating them.

Input material: PBMCs or T cells enriched from blood (not recorded which). This receptor was obtained from a woman aged 25 to 39 who had recovered from COVID-19. The V call is TRBV19, the J call TRBJ1-6; tentative D call: TRBD1 (5 bases). The chain's CDR3 is CAGADSLNSPLHF. The CDR3 nucleotides are TGTGCCGGAGCCGACAGTTTAAATTCACCCCTCCACTTT.